This T cell receptor (beta chain) emerged from a study of tumor-infiltrating lymphocytes in oesophageal squamous cell carcinoma. This clonotype is judged medium-sized. TCRdb reanalysed the PCR reads using MiXCR and keeps one entry per CDR3 protein. The table has just over 15,000 distinct CDR3 sequences, about 53% seen once. The CDR3 contains 13 residues. Looked up from germline, CDR1 is MDHEN and CDR2 is SYDVKM. Deletions cut 6 bases from V and 8 bases from J, with 16 bases between. Sample: esophageal tumor tissue. The sequence was collected from a male donor with esophageal squamous cell carcinoma. The rearrangement joins TRBV28 to TRBJ1-2; D is uncertain. CDR3 loop: CASSLERNRGYTF. CDR3 DNA: TGTGCCAGCAGCTTAGAACGGAATCGGGGCTACACCTTC.